One and the same sample provided the 11 T cell receptor beta chains below, sequenced in a study of Ad26.COV2.S vaccination and SARS-CoV-2 variants. Treatment denoted: about 20 received Ad26.COV2.S at low or high dose, single or two shots; five or six received placebo; per-sample allocation not given. At day 63 after the first vaccine or placebo injection, samples were drawn. The protocol was immunoSEQ multiplex PCR, while the TCRdb copy is restricted to in-frame clones and leaves out a portion. The data contain hundreds of thousands of clones, about 89% of them singletons. Source: peripheral blood, taken in a trial of Ad26.COV2.S vaccine versus placebo. These receptors were collected from a person aged 18 to 59 who received the Ad26.COV2.S COVID-19 vaccine or a placebo.

The V call is TRBV25-1, the J call TRBJ2-1; TRBD2 matches at 8 bases. The CDR3 consists of 15 residues. The germline CDR1 and CDR2 sequences are MGHDK and SYGVNS. The V and J ends lost 5 bases and 8 bases, in that order; junction bases with no gene match: 11. The CDR3 DNA reads TGTGCCAGCAGTCGTGGGGGACTAGAGTGGGATGAGCAGTTCTTC. This encodes CASSRGGLEWDEQFF.

This clone was seen a single time. The V and J genes are TRBV19 and TRBJ1-5, with 7 bases that match TRBD1. CDR1 is LNHDA, CDR2 SQIVND, per germline (reference sequence). V shed 5 bases and J 0 bases; nucleotides not matched to a gene: 4. The CDR3 covers 15 residues. DNA for the CDR3: TGTGCCAGTAGTGGGGACAGTTATAGCAATCAGCCCCAGCATTTT. It codes for CASSGDSYSNQPQHF.

The chain combines TRBV6-5 with TRBJ1-1, with a weak D call TRBD1 (6 bases). The germline CDR1 and CDR2 sequences are MNHEY and SVGAGI. Trimming took off 11 bases at V and 5 bases at J, with 18 bases between the two ends. The CDR3 totals 13 residues. The CDR3 sequence: CAAGSQGRTEAFF. In nucleotides, the CDR3 is TGTGCCGCTGGGTCGCAGGGGAGGACTGAAGCTTTCTTT.

The chain carries TRBV5-1 and TRBJ2-3, with 12 bases matching TRBD2. The CDR3 has 18 residues. V lost 2 bases, J lost 2 bases, and 9 bases stayed unmatched. Germline values: CDR1 SGHRS, CDR2 YFSETQ. CDR3: CASSFGLAGGQLTDTQYF. In nucleotides, the CDR3 is TGCGCCAGCAGCTTCGGGCTAGCGGGAGGGCAACTCACAGATACGCAGTATTTT.

With regard to this clone: In the same sample, other DNA sequences code for this CDR3. This rearrangement joins TRBV3-1 (or the pseudogene TRBV3-2) to TRBJ1-1; maybe TRBD1 (5 bases). Between the trimmed V and J ends, which lost 0 bases and 4 bases, there was a span of 6 bases. The CDR3 totals 13 residues. CDR1 and CDR2 from the germline V gene are LGHDT and YNNKEL (reference sequence). Written as DNA, the CDR3 is TGTGCCAGCAGCCAAGAGGGGGGCACTGAAGCTTTCTTT. Translated, it gives CASSQEGGTEAFF.

This clone was observed a few times. Other DNA sequences in this specimen translate into the identical CDR3. The rearrangement links TRBV3-1 (or the pseudogene TRBV3-2) to TRBJ1-2; D remains ambiguous. V dropped 0 bases and J dropped 7 bases, with 9 bases sitting between them. CDR3 length: 13 amino acids. Per the germline V gene, CDR1 is LGHDT and CDR2 is YNNKEL (reference sequence). CDR3 coding DNA: TGTGCCAGCAGCCAAGAGCCCGGGAGTGGCTACACCTTC. Protein product: CASSQEPGSGYTF.

The chain has TRBV2 and TRBJ2-1; D unresolved. This CDR3 comprises 14 residues. Trimming took off 7 bases at V and 7 bases at J, with 17 bases between the two ends. Germline CDR1 SNHLY, CDR2 FYNNEI. CDR3 sequence reads: CASKRDGPGNEQFF. The CDR3 coding sequence is TGTGCCAGCAAGAGAGACGGCCCCGGGAATGAGCAGTTCTTC.

J is TRBJ2-2 and V is TRBV7-8; D might be TRBD2 (5 bases). The CDR3 sequence is 15 residues long. From germline, CDR1 is SGHVS and CDR2 FQNEAQ. The ends were cut back, 1 base at V and 5 bases at J, with 11 bases in the middle. CDR3 in amino acids: CASSLGIARTGELFF. CDR3 nucleotide sequence: TGTGCCAGCAGCTTAGGAATAGCGAGGACCGGGGAGCTGTTTTTT.

V and J are TRBV5-4 and TRBJ2-1; D possibly corresponds to TRBD1 (5 bases). The V end lost 0 bases, the J end lost 1 base, and 8 bases lay between the germline ends. The CDR3 length is 15 residues. CDR1 is SGHNT and CDR2 is YYREEE in the germline V gene (reference sequence). CDR3 protein: CASSLEGKSYNEQFF. Here the CDR3 DNA reads TGTGCCAGCAGCTTGGAGGGGAAGTCCTACAATGAGCAGTTCTTC.

The CDR3 region is CASSEGASSPLHF. The CDR3 DNA reads TGTGCCAGCAGCGAAGGGGCCAGTTCACCCCTCCACTTT. V and J are TRBV9 and TRBJ1-6; D might be TRBD1 (5 bases). V was pared by 3 bases and J by 9 bases, with 10 bases between. This CDR3 spans 13 amino acids. The germline V gene has CDR1 SGDLS and CDR2 YYNGEE.

V and J are TRBV12-1 and TRBJ2-6; TRBD1 reflects the table's D call only, with no check against the DNA. TRBV12-1 is a pseudogene segment. This CDR3 is built from 16 residues. The CDR3 region is CASRTARRSGANVLTF. DNA for the CDR3: TGTGCCAGCAGGACAGCCCGGAGATCTGGGGCCAACGTCCTGACTTTC.